This T cell receptor beta chain was recovered during a study of cytomegalovirus exposure and HLA in healthy donors. PCR involved 60 Vbeta and 13 Jbeta primers. Original processing notes: Unique TCR beta chains totaled around 86 million in a later count, with around 12 million of them shared. Produced via immunoSEQ multiplex PCR; TCRdb's table is partial and in-frame only. Clonal size and the V and J genes are those of that table, whereas D and trimming came from the DNA. The repertoire holds about 180,000 clones, with just over 75% as singletons. At collection, donors were nominally healthy, but unrecorded immune exposures were probable. Germline values: CDR1 SEHNR, CDR2 FQNEAQ (reference sequence). CDR3 length equals 15 residues. V dropped 5 bases and J dropped 0; count of bases not matched to a gene: 4. Study results and limitations: When analyzed later, a missense DCLRE1C variant was found to be linked to TCR beta V- and J-gene trimming. Prior analysis indicated that the majority of TCR beta V segments exhibited productivity approximately 87% or approximately 30% of the time.

Turning to this clone: As yet, its antigen is unknown.

Sequencing was carried out using PBMCs. The receptor was isolated from a man aged 18-30 years in good health and CMV-seronegative. This rearrangement joins TRBV7-9 to TRBJ2-3, with 8 bases identical to TRBD2. The CDR3 loop is CASSPLAVSTDTQYF. CDR3 sequence (DNA): TGTGCCAGCAGCCCACTAGCGGTTAGCACAGATACGCAGTATTTT.